The rows below give T cell receptor beta chains drawn from one sample of a study of blood T cell repertoires in COVID-19. Only in-frame clones appear in the TCRdb table, and some are missing; sequencing was by immunoSEQ multiplex PCR. The sample shows hundreds of thousands of clones, about nine tenths of them seen only once. Sequencing was performed on peripheral blood. These receptors all stem from a man aged 40-55 years with acute or convalescent COVID-19. Each CDR3 is given with its conserved first and last residue. The D gene is left open where the match is weak.

cdr3_length | j_call | d_call | v_call | cdr3_nt | cdr3_aa
15 | TRBJ1-4 | NA | TRBV9 | TGTGCCAGCAACCTAAACGGGGGAACTAATGAAAAACTGTTTTTT | CASNLNGGTNEKLFF
15 | TRBJ1-1 | NA | TRBV9 | TGTGCCAGCAGCGTAGGGGCAGACCGGAACACTGAAGCTTTCTTT | CASSVGADRNTEAFF
15 | TRBJ1-6 | TRBD1 | TRBV7-6 | TGTGCCAGCAGCTTCAGGGACAGTTATAATTCACCCCTCCACTTT | CASSFRDSYNSPLHF
14 | TRBJ2-1 | NA | TRBV4-1 | TGCGCCAGCAGCCAAGGGACAAGTTACAATGAGCAGTTCTTC | CASSQGTSYNEQFF
14 | TRBJ2-7 | NA | TRBV7-6 | TGTGCCAGCAGCGCCTCACAGGGTAGGGACGAGCAGTACTTC | CASSASQGRDEQYF
16 | TRBJ1-1 | TRBD1 | TRBV19 | TGTGCCAGTAGTATAGGAGGACAGGACCCTTGGGGTGAAGCTTTCTTT | CASSIGGQDPWGEAFF
14 | TRBJ2-1 | NA | TRBV19 | TGTGCCAGTAGTATAGCGAGCTCCTACAATGAGCAGTTCTTC | CASSIASSYNEQFF
11 | TRBJ2-5 | NA | TRBV20-1 | TGCAGTTTCCTTAGGGGGGAGACCCAGTACTTC | CSFLRGETQYF
16 | TRBJ2-3 | TRBD2 | TRBV11-3 | TGTGCCAGCAGCTCCTCCCTAGCGGGAGCGGCAGATACGCAGTATTTT | CASSSSLAGAADTQYF
14 | TRBJ2-1 | NA | TRBV7-9 | TGTGCCAGCAGCCTTGGACTGACGACCAATGAGCAGTTCTTC | CASSLGLTTNEQFF